This TCR beta chain was recovered during a study of cytomegalovirus exposure and HLA in healthy donors (dated by TCRdb to 2016 to 2017). Broadly, across the study: The 666 repertoires of the first cohort and the roughly 110 validation repertoires were produced on the same platform, according to a later analysis. The study was designed to test whether signatures of past pathogen exposure could be identified by cataloging public T cell receptors. Along with the approximately 700-subject first cohort, a separate validation cohort of around 120 different subjects was used. To predict cytomegalovirus infection status, the study combined high-throughput TCR immunosequencing, statistical association of individual TCRs with disease status, and machine learning. Overall study results and their limits: The authors suggested that the approach could potentially be extended to other disease states and immunological phenotypes. Of the cluster scores, roughly 95% were above 0 in a later analysis, which found that TCRs clustered in the first cohort also tended to co-occur in the 120 validation repertoires. Three of the identified cytomegalovirus-associated TCR beta chains were confirmed in vitro to be specific for cytomegalovirus antigens. A total of some 180 TCR beta chains were listed by the study as associated with cytomegalovirus. The classifier was reported to diagnose cytomegalovirus status with high specificity and sensitivity in both the original and validation cohorts. Most TCR sequences were observed very rarely across donors, whereas some public TCRs were present in many individuals. A later analysis lacked HLA typing for the validation cohort, so it scored co-occurrence in that cohort across all 130 or so repertoires.

Donors formed part of the validation cohort, which comprised 120 subjects and was distinct from the first cohort of 550 to 850 subjects. The junction shows trimming of 5 bases on V and 3 bases on J, and the gene matches do not reach 4 bases of it. From the cysteine up to the phenylalanine, the CDR3 has a length of 15 residues. CDR3 DNA is the only sequence kept; it has 45 bases, read in frame from the first base. Looking up the germline V gene yields CDR1 SGHTA and CDR2 FQGTGA. Library prep was done by the immunoSEQ multiplex PCR assay. From the authors' description of their analysis: A statistical classification framework was developed to diagnose cytomegalovirus status using the catalog of TCR beta chain sequences. Drawn from immuneACCESS, this table holds only the in-frame rearrangements with V and J called that TCRdb kept. Clones are partly lost; checked studies trace under half to an unresolved V gene and leave the rest unexplained. The V and J calls and clone size were taken over from that table, and D and trimming were inferred from the DNA. The sample table records more than 110,000 clones; 85% to 90% of these occur just once. Clones ranked in the top ten supply approximately 8% of the sample.

Remarks on this clone: The antigen this receptor binds is unknown. Base qualities are missing; no much larger clone stands one base away.

The V gene is TRBV7-3 and the J gene is TRBJ2-2, with 9 middle bases fitting TRBD2. Specimen: PBMCs. The TCR sequence derives from a woman under 30 in good health and CMV-seropositive. The CDR3 region reads CASSMTSGYTGELFF. Here is the DNA: TGTGCCAGCAGCATGACTAGCGGCTACACCGGGGAGCTGTTTTTT.